This T cell receptor beta chain was sequenced in a study of cytomegalovirus exposure and HLA in healthy donors. Study-wide context: Earlier findings included more than 95 million unique TCR beta sequences obtained from approximately 170 million T cells.

PCR involved 60 Vbeta and 13 Jbeta primers. Here immunoSEQ multiplex PCR was the method, and the copy in TCRdb shows in-frame clones only, minus some. Among more than 150,000 clones, roughly four fifths were seen once, and the ten largest hold less than 2%. Germline lookup yields CDR1 GTSNPN and CDR2 SVGIG (reference sequence). The CDR3 runs to 16 residues. Trimming took 2 bases from V and 4 from J; bases not matched to a gene: 9. The study's findings and limits: The study recorded 164 TCR beta chains that were cytomegalovirus-associated.

Notes on this clone: The antigen remains unidentified.

This clonotype was obtained from a middle-aged man in good health and CMV-seronegative. This chain links TRBV30 with TRBJ2-2; TRBD2 matches at 8 bases. The sequencing input was PBMCs. CDR3 in amino acids: CAWSITRTSTTGELFF. CDR3 bases: TGTGCCTGGAGTATAACGCGGACTAGCACCACCGGGGAGCTGTTTTTT.